The clone carrying this T cell receptor (beta chain) was seen once. The method was immunoSEQ multiplex PCR; TCRdb's version includes in-frame clones alone and lacks a portion of them. The sample records 150,000 to 200,000 clones, 87% being singletons. The data stem from a study of blood T cell repertoires in COVID-19. CDR3 length: 16 residues. Germline CDR1 is LNHDA and CDR2 is SQIVND (reference sequence). J was trimmed by 3 bases and V by 4 bases; bases with no gene match: 10. Participants were placed into cohorts based on the clinical history they reported. Sequencing was done on a sample of PBMCs or T cells enriched from blood (not recorded which). This TCR was sampled from a human donor with acute COVID-19. The donor label of this sample is uncertain. This chain uses TRBV19 with TRBJ1-1; 8 bases are shared with TRBD1. CDR3 coding DNA: TGTGCCAGTAGTACAGGGGGCGTATTTATCTACACTGAAGCTTTCTTT. As protein: CASSTGGVFIYTEAFF. Full variable domain (missing parts from reference TRBV19 and TRBJ1-1): DGGITQSPKYLFRKEGQNVTLSCEQNLNHDAMYWYRQDPGQGLRLIYYSQIVNDFQKGDIAEGYSVSREKKESFPLTVTSAQKNPTAFYLCASSTGGVFIYTEAFFGQGTRLTVV.